This entry lists 29 T cell receptor beta chains sequenced from one sample in a study of naive and memory T cell subsets. An equimolar mix of two oligonucleotides served as the beta constant-region primer for TRBC1 and TRBC2. One entry per CDR3 protein, called by TCRdb with MiXCR from the UMI-ligation and nested PCR reads. The sample records roughly 27,000 distinct CDR3 sequences, about 10% being singletons. Sequencing was carried out using effector memory CD4+ T cells from blood. The subset: effector memory, CD45RA- CD27-. The receptor set was obtained from a human donor in good health.

This clonotype was recorded many times. V gene TRBV24-1 combines with J gene TRBJ2-1; the D is unclear. Germline V gives CDR1 KGHDR, CDR2 SFDVKD. The CDR3 consists of 14 residues. Trimming shortened V by 5 bases and J by 0 bases, and 7 bases separated the two germline ends. As DNA, the CDR3 is TGTGCCACCAGTGGGGAAGTCTCCTACAATGAGCAGTTCTTC. Translation: CATSGEVSYNEQFF.

This clonotype occurred many times. The chain has TRBV6-2 or TRBV6-3 and TRBJ2-1, with 9 bases that match TRBD2. Germline-derived CDR1 and CDR2 are MNHEY and SVGEGT. The CDR3 loop spans 17 amino acids. Trimming at V came to 2 bases and at J to 7 bases, leaving 12 bases not matched to a gene. CDR3 residues: CASSYGRGRGQRNEQFF. The DNA for the CDR3 is TGTGCCAGCAGTTACGGGCGCGGGAGGGGACAAAGGAATGAGCAGTTCTTC.

Ten or more counts support this clonotype. The CDR3 DNA is TGTGCCATCAGTGAGGGCAGTTCAACCGGAGCCTCCTATGGCTACACCTTC. Translated, it gives CAISEGSSTGASYGYTF. This chain uses TRBV10-3 with TRBJ1-2; D unresolved. This CDR3 has 17 amino acids. The V gene's germline CDR1 is ENHRY and CDR2 SYGVKD. Trimming pared 2 bases from V and 4 bases from J, leaving 20 bases between.

This clonotype was counted only a few times. The chain carries TRBV5-1 and TRBJ2-5; D remains ambiguous. Germline V gene lookup returns CDR1 SGHRS and CDR2 YFSETQ. This CDR3 spans 11 amino acids. The V and J ends lost 4 bases and 2 bases respectively, with 3 bases between them. For the CDR3, the DNA is TGCGCCAGCAGCCTTCAAGAGACCCAGTACTTC. Translation gives CASSLQETQYF.

The chain couples TRBV6-2 or TRBV6-3 to TRBJ2-1; the match to TRBD2 covers 7 bases. The CDR3 runs 15 residues. V shed 6 bases, J shed 6 bases, and the junction held 11 bases outside the gene matches. The V gene's germline CDR1 is MNHEY and CDR2 SVGEGT. The chain's CDR3 is CASSLAGVGSNEQFF. The CDR3 bases are TGTGCCAGCAGCCTCGCGGGGGTGGGAAGCAATGAGCAGTTCTTC.

V usage is TRBV5-1 and J usage is TRBJ2-7, with D perhaps TRBD1 (6 bases). Germline CDR1 is SGHRS and CDR2 is YFSETQ. The CDR3 length is 12 residues. The V and J ends lost 5 bases and 6 bases respectively, with 12 bases between them. CDR3 sequence (DNA): TGCGCCAGCAGTGGTGCAGGGGTCGAGCAGTACTTC. It specifies CASSGAGVEQYF.

This clonotype was detected many times. This chain links TRBV19 with TRBJ2-7; a weak D match, TRBD2 (5 bases). CDR3 length equals 13 residues. Germline V lookup: CDR1 LNHDA, CDR2 SQIVND (reference sequence). V lost 1 base and J lost 3, with 7 bases in between. Here the CDR3 DNA reads TGTGCCAGTAGTATAGCCAGCGGCTACGAGCAGTACTTC. Amino acid sequence: CASSIASGYEQYF.

The chain is built from TRBV28 and TRBJ2-2, with D hard to call. This CDR3 comprises 13 residues. V gave up 2 bases and J gave up 7 bases, with 8 bases separating them. Germline CDR1 is MDHEN and CDR2 is SYDVKM. CDR3 amino acids: CASSLRWDGELFF. CDR3 bases: TGTGCCAGCAGTTTAAGGTGGGACGGGGAGCTGTTTTTT. Variable domain in full (rest from reference TRBV28 and TRBJ2-2): DVKVTQSSRYLVKRTGEKVFLECVQDMDHENMFWYRQDPGLGLRLIYFSYDVKMKEKGDIPEGYSVSREKKERFSLILESASTNQTSMYLCASSLRWDGELFFGEGSRLTVL.

The chain couples TRBV12-3 or TRBV12-4 to TRBJ2-7; TRBD1 matches at 12 bases. The V segment lost 6 bases and the J segment 5 bases; nucleotides outside the gene matches: 5. The CDR3 consists of 14 residues. The CDR3, as DNA: TGTGCCAGCAGGGGACAGGGGGCGGTCAACGAGCAGTACTTC. As protein: CASRGQGAVNEQYF.

Of note for this clonotype: Given a much more abundant clone one base away, this may be a read error. The rearrangement joins TRBV20-1 to TRBJ2-1, with 8 positions matching TRBD2. Trimming cost V 2 bases and J 9 bases; bases outside gene matches: 15. Per the germline V gene, CDR1 is DFQATT and CDR2 is SNEGSKA (reference sequence). The CDR3 is made up of 16 amino acids. CDR3 coding DNA: TGCAGTGCTAGAAATCCCATCGGGAGGGGTGGTGGTGAGCAGTTCTTC. Protein: CSARNPIGRGGGEQFF.

This clonotype was picked up many times. The rearrangement joins TRBV6-6 to TRBJ1-5; a weak D match, TRBD1 (5 bases). Trimming cost V 7 bases and J 7 bases, with 11 bases left between them. In germline, CDR1 is MNHNY, CDR2 SVGAGI (reference sequence). The CDR3 consists of 12 residues. CDR3 sequence reads: CASNSRGQPQHF. CDR3 DNA sequence: TGTGCCAGCAACTCTCGGGGGCAGCCCCAGCATTTT.

This chain joins TRBV28 and TRBJ1-1; tentatively, D is TRBD1 (5 bases). CDR3 length: 13 amino acids. Looked up from germline, CDR1 is MDHEN and CDR2 is SYDVKM. Trimming removed 3 bases from V and 7 bases from J, with 12 bases in between. DNA for the CDR3: TGTGCCAGCAGTTTTTTGGGACGCGGTGAAGCTTTCTTT. Protein product: CASSFLGRGEAFF.

This clonotype was seen only a few times. This chain links TRBV20-1 with TRBJ2-3; D call uncertain. Trimming removed 6 bases from V and 0 bases from J, with 16 bases in between. The CDR3 is 15 amino acids. Germline V CDR1 and CDR2: DFQATT, SNEGSKA (reference sequence). The CDR3 spells CSAQSRGSSTDTQYF. CDR3 sequence (DNA): TGCAGTGCCCAATCTAGAGGCTCTAGCACAGATACGCAGTATTTT.

This clonotype showed up just a few times. The rearrangement joins TRBV29-1 to TRBJ2-5; TRBD1 agrees at 8 bases. The trim removed 8 bases at V and 4 bases at J, leaving 3 bases unmatched. CDR1 and CDR2 (germline): SQVTM, ANQGSEA. CDR3 length: 11 residues. CDR3 in DNA: TGCAGCCTCGGACAGGGAGAGACCCAGTACTTC. It yields the protein CSLGQGETQYF. Full variable domain (outside the CDR3, taken from reference TRBV29-1 and TRBJ2-5): SAVISQKPSRDICQRGTSLTIQCQVDSQVTMMFWYRQQPGQSLTLIATANQGSEATYESGFVIDKFPISRPNLTFSTLTVSNMSPEDSSIYLCSLGQGETQYFGPGTRLLVL.

This clonotype was counted at least ten times. This chain connects TRBV5-6 to TRBJ2-7, with TRBD1 as a possible D gene (6 bases). Germline V lookup: CDR1 SGHDT, CDR2 YYEEEE. The CDR3 consists of 16 residues. With 5 bases removed from V and 5 bases from J, the gap between germline ends came to 23 bases. DNA for the CDR3: TGTGCCAGCAGTCTCTCAGGGGCCCGAGGTAGCCACGAGCAGTACTTC. Its protein is CASSLSGARGSHEQYF.

This clonotype was recorded at least ten times. The chain combines TRBV15 with TRBJ1-1; tentatively, D is TRBD1 (5 bases). CDR1 is LNHNV and CDR2 is YYDKDF in the germline V gene (reference sequence). The CDR3 totals 15 residues. Trimming removed 1 base from V and 0 bases from J, with 9 bases in between. CDR3 loop: CATSRGQLMNTEAFF. In nucleotides, the CDR3 is TGTGCCACCAGCAGAGGACAGTTAATGAACACTGAAGCTTTCTTT.

This clonotype appeared many times. This CDR3 reads CASSPDRGNSPLHF. The CDR3 nucleotides read TGTGCCAGCAGCCCGGACAGGGGGAATTCACCCCTCCACTTT. The chain uses TRBV7-8 and TRBJ1-6; TRBD1 aligns across 10 bases. The V gene end was trimmed by 5 bases and the J gene end by 7 bases; junction bases not matched to a gene: 2. Germline V gene lookup returns CDR1 SGHVS and CDR2 FQNEAQ. The CDR3 is 14 amino acids.

This clonotype occurred many times. The genes are TRBV7-2 and TRBJ2-1, with TRBD2 identical over 9 bases. There are 14 residues in the CDR3. Trimming took 7 bases from V and 1 from J; bases not matched to a gene: 2. Germline V gene lookup returns CDR1 SGHTA and CDR2 FQGNSA. CDR3 loop: CASKAGGSYNEQFF. CDR3 sequence (DNA): TGTGCCAGCAAGGCGGGGGGGTCCTACAATGAGCAGTTCTTC.

V is TRBV4-3 and J is TRBJ1-6; the D is unclear. The CDR3 extends over 14 amino acids. V lost 0 bases to trimming and J lost 8 bases, with 8 bases between them. Germline V gives CDR1 LGHNA, CDR2 YSLEER. DNA for the CDR3: TGCGCCAGCAGCCAAGATCTAAGGGATTCACCCCTCCACTTT. Protein product: CASSQDLRDSPLHF.

By share, this clonotype counts as medium-sized. This sequence joins TRBV18 and TRBJ2-2; D gene ambiguous. From germline, CDR1 is KGHSH and CDR2 LQKENI. Trimming shortened V by 2 bases and J by 1 base, and 11 bases separated the two germline ends. This CDR3 is built from 16 residues. The DNA of the CDR3 is TGTGCCAGCTCACCAAGCCAGCGTCAGAACACCGGGGAGCTGTTTTTT. Its protein is CASSPSQRQNTGELFF.

This clonotype was detected only a few times. Written as DNA, the CDR3 is TGTGCCAGCAGCCCCTTCTACGAGCAGTACTTC. Its translation: CASSPFYEQYF. The chain carries TRBV2 and TRBJ2-7; D uncertain. V was shortened by 6 bases and J by 3 bases, with 6 bases between the two germline ends. Germline V gene data show CDR1 as SNHLY and CDR2 as FYNNEI. This CDR3 has 11 residues.

This clonotype was picked up many times. The chain joins TRBV12-3 or TRBV12-4 to TRBJ2-7; tentatively, D is TRBD2 (5 bases). V lost 5 bases and J 9 bases, leaving 23 bases between the germline ends. CDR3 length: 15 amino acids. CDR3 bases: TGTGCCAGCAGTCACCCCTGGCAGGACTCCTTAAGGCAGTACTTC. It translates to CASSHPWQDSLRQYF.

This chain links TRBV27 with TRBJ2-7; D gene ambiguous. Trimming left V 5 bases short and J 5 bases short, with 16 bases between. Per germline, CDR1 MNHEY and CDR2 SMNVEV (reference sequence). There are 14 residues in the CDR3. CDR3: CASSPRSVTNEQYF. CDR3 sequence (DNA): TGTGCCAGCAGTCCACGTTCAGTTACTAACGAGCAGTACTTC.

There are many counts of this clonotype. The genes are TRBV9 and TRBJ2-1; perhaps TRBD1 as D (6 bases). The CDR3 length is 15 residues. The V end was cut by 0 bases, the J end by 5 bases, with 12 bases between. Germline V CDR1 and CDR2: SGDLS, YYNGEE. CDR3: CASSVVSQGNNEQFF. The CDR3 DNA is TGTGCCAGCAGCGTAGTGAGCCAGGGGAACAATGAGCAGTTCTTC. The variable domain in full, with the rest retrieved from reference TRBV9 and TRBJ2-1, is DSGVTQTPKHLITATGQRVTLRCSPRSGDLSVYWYQQSLDQGLQFLIQYYNGEERAKGNILERFSAQQFPDLHSELNLSSLELGDSALYFCASSVVSQGNNEQFFGPGTRLTVL.

This clonotype was counted only a few times. The V call is TRBV6-2 or TRBV6-3, the J call TRBJ2-2, with 12 bases matching TRBD2. Trimming cost V 4 bases and J 6 bases; bases outside gene matches: 6. This CDR3 is 16 amino acids long. Per the germline V gene, CDR1 is MNHEY and CDR2 is SVGEGT. The CDR3 sequence: CASSWSSGRAAGELFF. CDR3 bases: TGTGCCAGCAGTTGGTCTAGCGGGAGGGCCGCCGGGGAGCTGTTTTTT.

This chain connects TRBV2 to TRBJ1-5; no definite D call. Per the germline V gene, CDR1 is SNHLY and CDR2 is FYNNEI. CDR3 length equals 14 residues. V was trimmed by 6 bases and J by 1 base, leaving 10 bases between them. Written as DNA, the CDR3 is TGTGCCAGCAGCGCTCGAATGAGCAATCAGCCCCAGCATTTT. This translates into CASSARMSNQPQHF.

This clonotype occurred a few times. V gene TRBV20-1 combines with J gene TRBJ2-1; D tentatively fits TRBD1 or TRBD2 (6 bases each). With 3 bases removed from V and 7 bases from J, the gap between germline ends came to 16 bases. Per the germline V gene, CDR1 is DFQATT and CDR2 is SNEGSKA (reference sequence). The CDR3 extends over 14 amino acids. CDR3 protein: CSASLGGIVNEQFF. In DNA form, the CDR3 reads TGCAGTGCTAGTTTGGGGGGCATCGTGAATGAGCAGTTCTTC.

This clonotype was picked up many times. The V gene is TRBV9, the J gene TRBJ2-1; maybe TRBD2 (7 bases). The CDR3 has 17 amino acids. CDR1 SGDLS and CDR2 YYNGEE come from the germline V gene. V gave up 4 bases and J gave up 10 bases, with 27 bases separating them. CDR3 DNA sequence: TGTGCCAGCAGCCCCGTGGGGGGCGGGAGCCTCTATGGGGAGCAGTTCTTC. It encodes CASSPVGGGSLYGEQFF.

This clonotype was seen only a few times. The genes are TRBV5-8 and TRBJ2-2; 8 nucleotides match TRBD2. V shed 7 bases and J 4 bases; nucleotides not matched to a gene: 9. Germline CDR1 is SGHTS and CDR2 is YDEGEE. The CDR3 consists of 15 residues. The CDR3 sequence: CASVPGTRGTGELFF. CDR3 nucleotides: TGTGCCAGCGTCCCCGGGACTAGGGGCACCGGGGAGCTGTTTTTT.